This T cell receptor beta chain was sequenced in a study of circulating and synovial CD4+ cells in juvenile arthritis. Trimming removed 4 bases from V and 8 bases from J, with 12 bases in between. The CDR3 extends over 13 amino acids. Germline V gene data show CDR1 as SGHTA and CDR2 as FQGTGA. The repertoire was sequenced with immunoSEQ multiplex PCR; TCRdb's copy has only in-frame clones and lacks some. The sample includes about 32,000 clones, about 93% of them seen just once. The specimen sequenced was CD4+ T cells from blood. The receptor was derived from a human donor with juvenile idiopathic arthritis. The chain carries TRBV7-3 and TRBJ2-1; the D gene is possibly TRBD2 (6 bases). CDR3 residues: CASSSSGVDEQFF. CDR3 in DNA: TGTGCCAGCAGCTCGTCGGGGGTTGATGAGCAGTTCTTC.